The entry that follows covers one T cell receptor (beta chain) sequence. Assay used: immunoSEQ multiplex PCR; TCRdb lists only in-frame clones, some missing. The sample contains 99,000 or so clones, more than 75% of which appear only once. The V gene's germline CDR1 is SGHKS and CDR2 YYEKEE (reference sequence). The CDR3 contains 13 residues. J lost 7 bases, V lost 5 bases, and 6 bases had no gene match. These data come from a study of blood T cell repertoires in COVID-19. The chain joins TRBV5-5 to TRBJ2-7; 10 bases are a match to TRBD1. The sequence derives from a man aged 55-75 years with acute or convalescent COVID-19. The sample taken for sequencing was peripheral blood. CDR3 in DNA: TGTGCCAGCAGTTTCGGGACAGGGGTTGAGCAGTACTTC. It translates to CASSFGTGVEQYF.